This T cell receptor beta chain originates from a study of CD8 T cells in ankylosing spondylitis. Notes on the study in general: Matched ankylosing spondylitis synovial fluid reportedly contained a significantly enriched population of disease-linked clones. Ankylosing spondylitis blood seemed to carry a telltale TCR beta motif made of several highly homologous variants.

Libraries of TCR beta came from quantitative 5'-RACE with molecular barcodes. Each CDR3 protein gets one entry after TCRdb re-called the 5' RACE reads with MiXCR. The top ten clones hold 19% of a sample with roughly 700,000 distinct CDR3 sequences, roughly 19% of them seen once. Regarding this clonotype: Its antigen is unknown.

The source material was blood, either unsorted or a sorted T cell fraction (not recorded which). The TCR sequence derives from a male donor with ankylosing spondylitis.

This CDR3 reads CASSQGTGANTGELFF. The CDR3 bases are TGTGCCAGCAGCCAAGGGACAGGGGCGAACACCGGGGAGCTGTTTTTT. The chain uses TRBV12-3 or TRBV12-4 and TRBJ2-2; 10 bases are a match to TRBD1. The V gene end was trimmed by 6 bases and the J gene end by 0 bases; junction bases not matched to a gene: 4. The CDR3 contains 16 residues.